A selection of T cell receptor beta chains follows, all from one sample in a study of blood T cell repertoires in COVID-19. The data were produced by immunoSEQ multiplex PCR, yet TCRdb's version contains in-frame clones alone and is incomplete. This table has around 230,000 clones, more than 65% appearing once. Material: peripheral blood. All receptors come from a middle-aged man who had recovered from COVID-19. Each CDR3 is given without its conserved first and last residue. Fields, in order: J gene, V gene, CDR3 protein.

TRBJ1-2 | TRBV27 | ASSPSTGEEGYGYT
TRBJ2-5 | TRBV6-2/TRBV6-3 | ASRPTSGGKETQY
TRBJ2-3 | TRBV5-1 | ASSSGSEAGGVTDTQY
TRBJ1-4 | TRBV28 | ASTNGQTNEKLF
TRBJ1-2 | TRBV27 | ASTPLSGDYGYT
TRBJ2-5 | TRBV13 | ASSMSGGALEIQY
TRBJ1-1 | TRBV7-2 | ASSLVGQYTEAF
TRBJ1-3 | TRBV30 | AWSPNGAGNTIY
TRBJ1-3 | TRBV19 | ASQQGALLSGNTIY
TRBJ2-1 | TRBV12-3/TRBV12-4 | ASSFTAEGEQF
TRBJ2-6 | TRBV7-8 | ASSRGGAGANVLT
TRBJ1-2 | TRBV5-6 | ASSLPGTRRRLGYT
TRBJ1-2 | TRBV5-6 | ASSLGQGAVYT
TRBJ2-3 | TRBV4-3 | ASSQESTRNTQY
TRBJ1-4 | TRBV5-1 | ASSLGRVRGEKLF
TRBJ2-2 | TRBV5-4 | ASSLAGANTGELF
TRBJ1-1 | TRBV2 | ATLRGIGTEAF
TRBJ1-2 | TRBV27 | ASSLNQGGHGYT
TRBJ2-7 | TRBV5-1 | ASSLEGTGGGYEQY
TRBJ1-5 | TRBV27 | ASKKTGASNQPQH
TRBJ1-2 | TRBV20-1 | SARGPSGYT
TRBJ2-3 | TRBV30 | AWTQGQGVTDTQY
TRBJ1-2 | TRBV18 | ASSPGTGGNYGYT
TRBJ1-1 | TRBV19 | ASPPLGGGIDTEAF
TRBJ1-4 | TRBV21-1 | ASSTQGKGEKLF
TRBJ1-1 | TRBV6-5 | ASSRPGQGYTEAF
TRBJ2-7 | TRBV27 | ASSTRTSSLHEQY
TRBJ1-1 | TRBV6-5 | ASSRQDKSEAF
TRBJ1-1 | TRBV6-5 | ASRLMNTEAF
TRBJ2-2 | TRBV18 | ASSPPWMGQPTGELF
TRBJ1-4 | TRBV27 | ASSPGPRDSQATNEKLF
TRBJ1-3 | TRBV3-1/TRBV3-2 | ASSQEIGAGNTIY
TRBJ1-6 | TRBV7-2 | ASSLVGLGRRRSPLH
TRBJ1-1 | TRBV7-9 | ASSPPLGSMNTEAF
TRBJ2-1 | TRBV27 | ASTGLAPDEQF
TRBJ2-1 | TRBV12-5 | ASGLRDSDYNEQF
TRBJ1-1 | TRBV6-5 | ASSQGRNTEAF